Reported below is one T cell receptor (beta chain). This clone was counted only a few times. Its antigen remains undetermined. No much larger clonotype is one base removed from it; base qualities were not supplied. One collaborating source in Seattle enrolled patients during active infection and followed them longitudinally through the course of disease. Whole blood was collected in K2EDTA tubes by collaborating institutions according to the institutions' own protocols. For TCRbeta analysis, collaborators shipped samples as frozen whole blood, isolated PBMCs, or DNA extracted from either of those sample types. The CDR3, cysteine through phenylalanine, is 14 amino acids long. Only the CDR3 region is kept as DNA, spanning 42 bases read in frame from base 1. The germline ends are 15 bases apart after V is trimmed by 1 base and J by 7 bases. CDR1 GTSNPN and CDR2 SVGIG were looked up in the germline V gene (reference sequence).

TCRbeta CDR3 regions were amplified from genomic DNA by means of the immunoSEQ Assay, a bias-controlled multiplex PCR. As for the authors' bioinformatics: The number of nucleated cells in each sample was estimated from the amplification of reference gene primers within the assay. To quantify the absolute abundance of each unique TCRbeta CDR3 rearrangement, sequence reads were collapsed and filtered. For each sample, productive Simpson clonality was calculated by taking the square root of Simpson's diversity index across productive rearrangements. TCRdb retrieved this table from immuneACCESS and kept in-frame rearrangements only. Not all clones are present; in checked studies, unresolved V genes account for under half, and no reason is known for the remainder. The V and J calls and clone size were taken over from that table, and D and trimming were inferred from the DNA. This sample gives some 190,000 clones in total; about 84% of them show up just once. The top ten clones comprise roughly 18% of the sample.

The data stem from a study of blood T cell repertoires in COVID-19 (dated by TCRdb to 2018 to 2021). Study-level background: The collaborator samples originated in the United States, Italy and Spain and spanned the acute and convalescent phases of COVID-19. Where available, HLA class I and class II types were obtained from metadata supplied by the sample provider rather than from assay-based typing. Nearly every sample came with metadata listing a de-identified subject ID, COVID-19 status, age in years and sex. Samples were obtained from the ongoing ImmuneRACE study (first 160 participants) and from over a thousand subjects provided by 6 global collaborators. The repertoires were released in a freely available public database intended as a resource for research on the immune response to SARS-CoV-2. Subjects who had been exposed to COVID-19, were actively infected with it, or had recovered from it provided the deeply sampled blood TCRbeta repertoires that made up the dataset. The prospective study material was composed of cDNA or gDNA derived from T cells, B-cell-depleted T cells, or PBMCs. Here is what the overall study found, with its caveats: The amount of clinical and demographic metadata varied by source and participant and was provided uncurated.

The chain was built from TRBV30 and TRBJ2-3; no D gene is confidently identified. This clonotype was sampled from a person between 70 and 80 years old with COVID-19, enrolled during active disease. Source material: peripheral blood. In nucleotides, the sequence is TGTGCCTGGAGTGGTTCTGTCGCGGTCTATACGCAGTATTTT. It specifies CAWSGSVAVYTQYF. This CDR3, with the reference TRBV30 and TRBJ2-3 proteins standing in past its ends, gives the full variable domain SQTIHQWPATLVQPVGSPLSLECTVEGTSNPNLYWYRQAAGRGLQLLFYSVGIGQISSEVPQNLSASRPQDRQFILSSKKLLLSDSGFYLCAWSGSVAVYTQYFGPGTRLTVL.